This T cell receptor beta chain was captured by sequencing in a study of OX40 agonist ivuxolimab in advanced cancers. Method: immunoSEQ multiplex PCR; TCRdb's copy keeps in-frame clones and lacks some. This sample has about 80,000 clones; about 90% occur once, and the top ten carry about 8.6%. Sampled blood was obtained at baseline, cycle 4 day 1, and cycle 7 day 1. Germline loops: CDR1 KGHSH, CDR2 LQKENI. V was pared by 4 bases and J by 1 base, with 10 bases between. The CDR3 consists of 14 residues. The specimen was CD4+ or CD8+ T cells sorted from blood, collected in a trial of the OX40 agonist ivuxolimab. This rearrangement joins TRBV18 to TRBJ2-5; no firm D call. The sequence came from an adult with an advanced solid tumor such as melanoma, head and neck, liver or kidney cancer. The CDR3 spells CASSLWAGQETQYF. The DNA of the CDR3 is TGTGCCAGCTCACTCTGGGCAGGCCAAGAGACCCAGTACTTC.